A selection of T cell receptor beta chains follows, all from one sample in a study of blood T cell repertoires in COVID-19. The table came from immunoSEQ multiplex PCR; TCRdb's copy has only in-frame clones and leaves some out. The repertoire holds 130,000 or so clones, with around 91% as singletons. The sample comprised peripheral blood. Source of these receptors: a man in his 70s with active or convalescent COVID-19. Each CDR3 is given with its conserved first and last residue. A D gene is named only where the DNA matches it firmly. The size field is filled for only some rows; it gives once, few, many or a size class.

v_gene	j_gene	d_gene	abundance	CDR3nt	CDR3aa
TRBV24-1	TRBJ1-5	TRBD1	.	TGTGCCACCAGTTCAGGGGGCTACAATCAGCCCCAGCATTTT	CATSSGGYNQPQHF
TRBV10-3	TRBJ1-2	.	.	TGTGCCATCAGTGAGTCCGGCGACAGTGGCTACACCTTC	CAISESGDSGYTF
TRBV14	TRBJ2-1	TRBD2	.	TGTGCCAGCAGCCAAGGAATACGGCACCGGACTAGCGGAGACAATGAGCAGTTCTTC	CASSQGIRHRTSGDNEQFF
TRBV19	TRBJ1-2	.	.	TGTGCCAGTAGTATAGGGCGGGGCTATGGCTACACCTTC	CASSIGRGYGYTF
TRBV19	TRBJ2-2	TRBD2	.	TGTGCCAGTAGTATAGGGCCTCACGGGCGGGGGACCGGGGAGCTGTTTTTT	CASSIGPHGRGTGELFF
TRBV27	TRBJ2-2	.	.	TGTGCCAGCAGTCTCCAGGATTTCACCGGGGAGCTGTTTTTT	CASSLQDFTGELFF
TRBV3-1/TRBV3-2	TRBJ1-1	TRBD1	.	TGTGCCAGCAGCCAGACCGGGACAGGGGCTGAAGCTTTCTTT	CASSQTGTGAEAFF
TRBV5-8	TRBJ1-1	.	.	TGTGCCAGCAGCCAAGCTATGTGGACTGAAGCTTTCTTT	CASSQAMWTEAFF
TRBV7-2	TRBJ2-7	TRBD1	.	TGTGCCAGCAGGGCGGGACAGGGAGGGACCTACGAGCAGTACTTC	CASRAGQGGTYEQYF
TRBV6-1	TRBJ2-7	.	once	TGTGCCAGCAGTGACCTGGAGACAGGATCCTACGAGCAGTACTTC	CASSDLETGSYEQYF
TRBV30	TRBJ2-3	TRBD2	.	TGTGCCTGGAATATAGCGGGAGGGGGCACAGATACGCAGTATTTT	CAWNIAGGGTDTQYF
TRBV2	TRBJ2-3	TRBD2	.	TGTGCCAGCAGTAGCAGGACTAGCGCCACAGATACGCAGTATTTT	CASSSRTSATDTQYF
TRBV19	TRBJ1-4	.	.	TGTGCCAGTACTCGGTTGGGGCTTGGGGAAGAAAAACTGTTTTTT	CASTRLGLGEEKLFF
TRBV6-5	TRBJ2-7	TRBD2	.	TGTGCCAGCAGTTACTCTCCTGGGACTAGGCAGTACGAGCAGTACTTC	CASSYSPGTRQYEQYF
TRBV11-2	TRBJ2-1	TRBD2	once	TGTGCCAGCAGCTTAGCCCCGACTAGCGGCTCCTACAATGAGCAGTTCTTC	CASSLAPTSGSYNEQFF
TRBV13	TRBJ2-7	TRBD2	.	TGTGCCAGCAGCTTTTCTCGCGGGAGATACGAGCAGTACTTC	CASSFSRGRYEQYF
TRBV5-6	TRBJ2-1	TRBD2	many	TGTGCCAGCACCCCACTCGGGACTAGCGTTGACAATGAGCAGTTCTTC	CASTPLGTSVDNEQFF
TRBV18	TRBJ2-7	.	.	TGTGCCAGCTCACCATCTCAGGGTAGCTCCTACGAGCAGTACTTC	CASSPSQGSSYEQYF
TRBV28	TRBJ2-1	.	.	TGTGCCAGCAGTTTAATGATGGGCCCGGGGGAGCAGTTCTTC	CASSLMMGPGEQFF
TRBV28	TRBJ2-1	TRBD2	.	TGTGCCAGCGTACTAGCGGGAGGGGGTCGGTCCTACAATGAGCAGTTCTTC	CASVLAGGGRSYNEQFF
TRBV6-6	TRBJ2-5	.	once	TGTGCCAGTACCGGAGAGTTGGAGACCCAGTACTTC	CASTGELETQYF
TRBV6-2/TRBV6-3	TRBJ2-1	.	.	TGTGCCAGCAGTTACTCTGAGGAATCCTACAATGAGCAGTTCTTC	CASSYSEESYNEQFF
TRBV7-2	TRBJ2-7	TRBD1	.	TGTGCCAGCAGCTTAGACGGGACAGGGTTCCCAAACTACGAGCAGTACTTC	CASSLDGTGFPNYEQYF
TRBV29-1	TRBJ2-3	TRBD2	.	TGCAGCGTTGGGAGCGGGGACGGCACAGATACGCAGTATTTT	CSVGSGDGTDTQYF
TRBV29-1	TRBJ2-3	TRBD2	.	TGCAGCGTGGCCGGGACTAGCGAAGGCACAGATACGCAGTATTTT	CSVAGTSEGTDTQYF
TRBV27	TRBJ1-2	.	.	TGTGCCGCCTCCGGGAATCTTAACTATGGCTACACCTTC	CAASGNLNYGYTF
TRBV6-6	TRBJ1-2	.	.	TGTGCCAGCAGTTACTCGGCAGGGAAGAGTGGCTACACCTTC	CASSYSAGKSGYTF
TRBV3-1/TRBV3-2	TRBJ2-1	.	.	TGTGCCAGCAGCCAAGAGACTGCGAACTCCTACAATGAGCAGTTCTTC	CASSQETANSYNEQFF
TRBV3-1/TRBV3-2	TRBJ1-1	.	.	TGTGCCAGCAGCCCAAAGTCCAGGACAGCTGACGCTTTCTTT	CASSPKSRTADAFF
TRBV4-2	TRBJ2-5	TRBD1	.	TGTGCCAGCAGCCAAGCGGTGACAGGGACCCAAGAGACCCAGTACTTC	CASSQAVTGTQETQYF
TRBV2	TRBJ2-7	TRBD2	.	TGTGCCAGCAGTGCGGGACTAGCGGGAACTGGGGTCTACGAGCAGTACTTC	CASSAGLAGTGVYEQYF
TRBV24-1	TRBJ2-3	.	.	TGTGCCACCAGTGACCCCGGAGAGCGGTACACAGATACGCAGTATTTT	CATSDPGERYTDTQYF
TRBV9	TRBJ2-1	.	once	TGTGCCAGCAGCTTTCGAGCGGCAAGCTCCTACAATGAGCAGTTCTTC	CASSFRAASSYNEQFF
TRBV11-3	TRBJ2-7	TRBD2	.	TGTGCCAGCAGCTGGGGGACGGGGGGATCGAGCTCCTACGAGCAGTACTTC	CASSWGTGGSSSYEQYF
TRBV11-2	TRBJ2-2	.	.	TGTGCCAGCAGCTCAAGGGGTGGCTCAGGGGCGCTGTTTTTT	CASSSRGGSGALFF
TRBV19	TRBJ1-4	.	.	TGTGCCAGTAGTACCCCGAGAGGGACTAATGAAAAACTGTTTTTT	CASSTPRGTNEKLFF
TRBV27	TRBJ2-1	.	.	TGTGCCAGCAGTCCCCTCGGCAATGAGCAGTTCTTC	CASSPLGNEQFF
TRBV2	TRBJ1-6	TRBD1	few	TGTGCCAGCAGTGCGGACAGGTCTTCACCCCTCCACTTT	CASSADRSSPLHF
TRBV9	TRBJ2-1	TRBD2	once	TGTGCCAGCAGCGTACGGACTAGCGGAAACAATGAGCAGTTCTTC	CASSVRTSGNNEQFF
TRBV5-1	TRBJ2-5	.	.	TGCGCCAGCACTACCGGGGTAGCGGAAGAGACCCAGTACTTC	CASTTGVAEETQYF
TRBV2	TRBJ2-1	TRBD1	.	TGTGCCAGCAGTGACCGGACAGGGGGCAATGAGCAGTTCTTC	CASSDRTGGNEQFF
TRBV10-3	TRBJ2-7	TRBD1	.	TGTGCCATCAGTGTGGGGACAGGGGATCGCGAGCAGTACTTC	CAISVGTGDREQYF
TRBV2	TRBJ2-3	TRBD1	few	TGTGCCAGCATATCCGGGACAGGGTACGATACGCAGTATTTT	CASISGTGYDTQYF
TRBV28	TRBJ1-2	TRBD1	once	TGTGCCAGCAGTATACCGCAGGGGGCGGGCTATGGCTACACCTTC	CASSIPQGAGYGYTF
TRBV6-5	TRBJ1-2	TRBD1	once	TGTGCCAGCAGCACCGGGACAGGGGGCTACGGCTACACCTTC	CASSTGTGGYGYTF
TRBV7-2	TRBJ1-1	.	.	TGTGCCAGCAGCCTTAGTTGGGGGGACTTGAACACTGAAGCTTTCTTT	CASSLSWGDLNTEAFF
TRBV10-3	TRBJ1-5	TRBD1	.	TGTGCCACCCAGGGGGTGAGCAATCAGCCCCAGCATTTT	CATQGVSNQPQHF